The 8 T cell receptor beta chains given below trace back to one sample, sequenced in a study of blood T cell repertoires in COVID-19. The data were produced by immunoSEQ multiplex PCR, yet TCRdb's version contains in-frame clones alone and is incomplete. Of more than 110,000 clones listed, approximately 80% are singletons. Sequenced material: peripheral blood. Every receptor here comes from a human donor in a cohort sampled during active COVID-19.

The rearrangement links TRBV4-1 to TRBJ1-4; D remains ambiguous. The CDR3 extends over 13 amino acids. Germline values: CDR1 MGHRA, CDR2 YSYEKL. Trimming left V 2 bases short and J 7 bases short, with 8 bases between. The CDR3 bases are TGCGCCAGCAGCCAACGGTCCCGTGAAAAACTGTTTTTT. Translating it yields CASSQRSREKLFF.

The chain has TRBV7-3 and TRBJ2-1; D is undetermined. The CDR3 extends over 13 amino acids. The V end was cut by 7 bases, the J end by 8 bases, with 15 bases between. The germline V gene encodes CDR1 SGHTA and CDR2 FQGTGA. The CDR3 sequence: CASIFGSPHEQFF. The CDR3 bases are TGTGCCAGCATCTTCGGGTCCCCCCATGAGCAGTTCTTC.

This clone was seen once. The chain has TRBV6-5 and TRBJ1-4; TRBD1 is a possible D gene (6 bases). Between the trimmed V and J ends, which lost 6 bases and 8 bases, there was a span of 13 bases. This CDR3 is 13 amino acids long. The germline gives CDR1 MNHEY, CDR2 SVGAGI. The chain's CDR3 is CASRSSGAEKLFF. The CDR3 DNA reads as TGTGCCAGCAGGTCTTCAGGGGCAGAAAAACTGTTTTTT.

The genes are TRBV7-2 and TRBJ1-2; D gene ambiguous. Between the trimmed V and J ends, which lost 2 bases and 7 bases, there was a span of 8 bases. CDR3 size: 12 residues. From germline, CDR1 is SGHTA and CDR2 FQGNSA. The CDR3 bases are TGTGCCAGCAGCTTATACGGGGTTGGCTACACCTTC. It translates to CASSLYGVGYTF.

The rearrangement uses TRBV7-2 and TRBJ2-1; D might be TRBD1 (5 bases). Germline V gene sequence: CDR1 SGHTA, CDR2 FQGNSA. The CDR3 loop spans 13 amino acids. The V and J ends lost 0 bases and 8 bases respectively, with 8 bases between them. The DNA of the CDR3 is TGTGCCAGCAGCTTAGCTGGGGCCCATGAGCAGTTCTTC. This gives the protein CASSLAGAHEQFF.

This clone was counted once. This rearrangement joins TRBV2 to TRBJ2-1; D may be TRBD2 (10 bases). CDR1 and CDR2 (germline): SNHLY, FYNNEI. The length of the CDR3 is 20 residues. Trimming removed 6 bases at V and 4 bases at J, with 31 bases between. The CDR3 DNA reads TGTGCCAGCAGACCACTCGACAGGGGGTCTAGCGGGAGTCGGTACAATGAGCAGTTCTTC. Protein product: CASRPLDRGSSGSRYNEQFF.

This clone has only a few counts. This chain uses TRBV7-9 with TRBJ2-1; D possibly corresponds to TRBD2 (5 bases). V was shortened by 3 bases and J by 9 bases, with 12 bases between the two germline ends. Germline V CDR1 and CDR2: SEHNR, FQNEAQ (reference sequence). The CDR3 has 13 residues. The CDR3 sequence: CASSFGGDGEQFF. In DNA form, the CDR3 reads TGTGCCAGCAGCTTCGGAGGCGACGGTGAGCAGTTCTTC.

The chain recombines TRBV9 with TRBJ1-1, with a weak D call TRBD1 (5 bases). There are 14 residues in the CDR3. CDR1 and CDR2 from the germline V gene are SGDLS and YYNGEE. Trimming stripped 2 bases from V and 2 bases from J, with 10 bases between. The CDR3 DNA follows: TGTGCCAGCAGCGTTTCGCAGGGTAACACTGAAGCTTTCTTT. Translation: CASSVSQGNTEAFF.